This entry concerns a single T cell receptor (beta chain). It has no known antigen specificity. Base qualities are not at hand, and no much larger clone is one base apart. The sample originates from a study of blood T cell repertoires in COVID-19 (dated by TCRdb to about 2020). Study-wide context: Samples from collaborators originated in the United States, Italy and Spain and spanned both the acute and convalescent phases of COVID-19. The material from the prospective study consisted of cDNA or gDNA derived from T cells, B-cell-depleted T cells, or PBMCs. Deeply sampled blood TCRbeta repertoires from subjects exposed to, actively infected with, or recovered from COVID-19 were included in the dataset. The repertoires were released in a freely available public database intended as a resource for research on the immune response to SARS-CoV-2. The samples were drawn from the first 160 participants of the ongoing ImmuneRACE study and from about 1,200 subjects provided by 6 global collaborators. Sample metadata almost always included a de-identified subject ID, COVID-19 status, age in years and sex. Where HLA class I and class II types were available, the types were taken from metadata supplied by the sample provider, not from assay-based typing. Study-wide findings and limitations: The amount of clinical and demographic metadata varied by source and participant and was provided uncurated.

TCRbeta CDR3 regions were amplified from genomic DNA by means of the immunoSEQ Assay, a bias-controlled multiplex PCR. As for the original processing: The number of nucleated cells in each sample was estimated by amplification of reference gene primers within the assay. To quantify the absolute abundance of each unique TCRbeta CDR3 rearrangement, sequence reads were collapsed and filtered. For each sample, productive Simpson clonality was calculated as the square root of Simpson's diversity index over productive rearrangements. The clones in this table, taken by TCRdb from immuneACCESS, are in-frame only. Not every clone is retained; where verified, under half of the shortfall comes from an unresolved V gene, and the cause of the rest is unknown. V and J calls and clone size come straight from that table; D and trimming were deduced from the DNA. The sample profile shows about 27,000 clones; over 75% of them were found once. In total, the top ten clones hold 67% of the sample.

Collaborating institutions collected whole blood in K2EDTA tubes following their own protocols. Collaborator samples were shipped for TCRbeta analysis as frozen whole blood, isolated PBMCs, or DNA extracted from either sample type. Sequences WSHSY (CDR1) and SAAADI (CDR2) are obtained from the germline V gene. V loses 6 bases at its end and J loses 1 base; junction bases beyond the gene matches: 1. From the cysteine through the phenylalanine, the CDR3 covers 14 amino acids. The retained sequence is limited to the CDR3, 42 bases, with the frame set at the first base. What was sequenced was peripheral blood. The chain is made from TRBV10-2 and TRBJ2-2; 8 nucleotides in the junction match TRBD1. The TCR sequence derives from a man aged 65 to 85 with acute or convalescent COVID-19. The DNA sequence is given as TGCGCCAGCAGGGGGACAGGGAACACCGGGGAGCTGTTTTTT. Its protein reads: CASRGTGNTGELFF.